This T cell receptor beta chain was identified in a study of blood T cell repertoires in COVID-19. Across the study: Samples taken during acute and convalescent COVID-19 were collected in the United States, Italy and Spain. PBMCs, B-cell-depleted T cells, or T cells were the source of the cDNA or gDNA that made up the material.

Original processing notes: Estimation of nucleated cell counts was performed using reference gene primer amplification. Sequencing was performed with immunoSEQ multiplex PCR; in TCRdb, only in-frame clones are kept and a portion is missing. The V and J calls and the clone size are those of that table, but D and trimming were determined from the DNA. Of some 220,000 clones listed, over 70% are singletons. CDR1 is SGHRS and CDR2 is YFSETQ in the germline V gene. The CDR3 length is 15 residues. The V end was cut by 0 bases, the J end by 2 bases, with 11 bases between. Specimen: peripheral blood. The TCR originated in a woman aged 70 to 79 with acute or convalescent COVID-19. This chain links TRBV5-1 with TRBJ1-2; TRBD1 is a possible D gene (5 bases). The CDR3: CASSLEAAGNYGYTF. The CDR3 bases are TGCGCCAGCAGCTTGGAGGCAGCAGGGAACTATGGCTACACCTTC.